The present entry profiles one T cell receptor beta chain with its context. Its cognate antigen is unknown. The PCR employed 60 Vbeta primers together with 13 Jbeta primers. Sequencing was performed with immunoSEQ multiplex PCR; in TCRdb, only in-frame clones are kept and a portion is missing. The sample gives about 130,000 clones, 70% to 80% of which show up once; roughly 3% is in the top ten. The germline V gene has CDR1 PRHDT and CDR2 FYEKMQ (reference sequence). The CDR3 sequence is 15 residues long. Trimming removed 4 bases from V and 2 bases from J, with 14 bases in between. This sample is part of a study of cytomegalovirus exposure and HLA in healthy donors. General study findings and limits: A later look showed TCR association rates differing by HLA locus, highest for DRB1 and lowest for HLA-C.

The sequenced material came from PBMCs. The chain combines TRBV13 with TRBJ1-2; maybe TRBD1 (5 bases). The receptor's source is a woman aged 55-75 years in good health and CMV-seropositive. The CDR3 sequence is CASSSSVAGNYGYTF. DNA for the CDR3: TGTGCCAGCAGCTCGAGTGTAGCAGGGAACTATGGCTACACCTTC.